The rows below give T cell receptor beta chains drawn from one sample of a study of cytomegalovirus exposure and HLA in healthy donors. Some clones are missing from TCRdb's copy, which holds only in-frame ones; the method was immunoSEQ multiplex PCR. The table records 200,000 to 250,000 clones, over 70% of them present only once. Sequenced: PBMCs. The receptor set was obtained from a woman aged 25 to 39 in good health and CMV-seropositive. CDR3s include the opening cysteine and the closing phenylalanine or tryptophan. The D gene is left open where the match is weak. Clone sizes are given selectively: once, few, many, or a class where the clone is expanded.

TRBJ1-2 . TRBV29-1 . TGCAGCGTCCGCCCACAGGACTACTATGGCTACACCTTC CSVRPQDYYGYTF
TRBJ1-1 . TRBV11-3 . TGTGCCAGCAGCTCAGACAGGACCGGGGGCCAAGCTTTCTTT CASSSDRTGGQAFF
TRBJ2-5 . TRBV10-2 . TGCGCCAGCAGTGAGGCGGGACGCGGAGGGGAGACCCAGTACTTC CASSEAGRGGETQYF
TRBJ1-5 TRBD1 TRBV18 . TGTGCCAGCTCACCACCGGGCGGGACAGGAGTTAGCAATCAGCCCCAGCATTTT CASSPPGGTGVSNQPQHF
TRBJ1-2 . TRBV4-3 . TGCGCCAGCAGCCAACCGGGGCACTATGGCTACACCTTC CASSQPGHYGYTF
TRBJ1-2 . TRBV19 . TGTGCCAGTAGGTGGTCAGGGCAGGACCATGGCTACACCTTC CASRWSGQDHGYTF
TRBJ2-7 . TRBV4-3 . TGCGCCAGCAGCCAAAATTCCGGGACATACGAGCAGTACTTC CASSQNSGTYEQYF
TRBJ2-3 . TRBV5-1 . TGCGCCAGCAGGCCTGGGGCCTCCACAGATACGCAGTATTTT CASRPGASTDTQYF
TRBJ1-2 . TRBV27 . TGTGCCAGCAGTAACACCAACTATGGCTACACCTTC CASSNTNYGYTF
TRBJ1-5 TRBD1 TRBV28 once TGTGCCAGCAGCAAACAGGGGAATCAGCCCCAGCATTTT CASSKQGNQPQHF
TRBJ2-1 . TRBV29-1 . TGCAGCGTTGGAGGGGGACGACACAATGAGCAGTTCTTC CSVGGGRHNEQFF
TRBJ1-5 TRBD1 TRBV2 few TGTGCCAGCAGGACAGGGGAGAGCAATCAGCCCCAGCATTTT CASRTGESNQPQHF
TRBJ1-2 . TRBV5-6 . TGTGCCAGCAGGGCGGGGGGCGCGGTCTATGGCTACACCTTC CASRAGGAVYGYTF
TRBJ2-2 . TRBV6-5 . TGTGCCAGCAGTTACAGGGCCGGGGAGCTGTTTTTT CASSYRAGELFF
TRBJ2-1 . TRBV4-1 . TGCGCCAGCAGCCACCAAGCGGACATCTCCTACAATGAGCAGTTCTTC CASSHQADISYNEQFF
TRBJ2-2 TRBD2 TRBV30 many TGTGCCGCGGGACTAGCGGGAGTTGATGGTGGCGGGGAGCTGTTTTTT CAAGLAGVDGGGELFF
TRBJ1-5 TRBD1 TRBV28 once TGTGCCAGCAGTTTGACACAGGGGCTCAATCAGCCCCAGCATTTT CASSLTQGLNQPQHF
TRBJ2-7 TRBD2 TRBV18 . TGTGCCAGCTCACGCTCCTCCGTCACTAGCGGGGGAAGTTACGAGCAGTACTTC CASSRSSVTSGGSYEQYF
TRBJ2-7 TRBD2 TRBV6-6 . TGTGCCAGCAGTTACGGCGCGGGAGGGTACGAGCAGTACTTC CASSYGAGGYEQYF
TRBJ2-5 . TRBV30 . TGTGCCTGGAGTGGATTGGGGGGAATACATGGAGAGACCCAGTACTTC CAWSGLGGIHGETQYF
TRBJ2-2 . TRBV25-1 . TGTGCCAGCAGTGTGCAGGGCTCCGGGGAGCTGTTTTTT CASSVQGSGELFF
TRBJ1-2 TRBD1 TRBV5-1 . TGCGCCAGCAGCTACCGGACAGGGGGTAACTATGGCTACACCTTC CASSYRTGGNYGYTF
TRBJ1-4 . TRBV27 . TGTGCCAGCAGCCAAATACCCCGCAGGGAGGAAAAACTGTTTTTT CASSQIPRREEKLFF
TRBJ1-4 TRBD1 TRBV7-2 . TGTGCCAGCAGCCAGGGGGGGGCGTGGAGTGAAAAACTGTTTTTT CASSQGGAWSEKLFF
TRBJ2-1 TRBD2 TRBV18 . TGTGCCAGCTCAGTGCGCGGGAGTCAATCCAACAATGAGCAGTTCTTC CASSVRGSQSNNEQFF
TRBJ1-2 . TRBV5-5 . TGTGCCAGCAGCTTGCGGGGCGAATCTGGCTACACCTTC CASSLRGESGYTF
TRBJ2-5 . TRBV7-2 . TGTGCCAGCAGCCCACCTGGCTGGTATGAGGTGACCCAGTACTTC CASSPPGWYEVTQYF
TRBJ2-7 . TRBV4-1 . TGCGCCAGCAGCCAAGATCCGGGCGGTTTCTACGAGCAGTACTTC CASSQDPGGFYEQYF
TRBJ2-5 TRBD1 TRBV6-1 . TGTGCCAGCAGGGGGACAGGTAGAGAGACCCAGTACTTC CASRGTGRETQYF
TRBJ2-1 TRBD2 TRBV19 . TGTGCCAGTAGTATAGTGAGGCTAGCGGGAGTTTCCGAGCAGTTCTTC CASSIVRLAGVSEQFF
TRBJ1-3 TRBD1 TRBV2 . TGTGCCAGCAGGGGGGACAGGGACGGAAACACCATATATTTT CASRGDRDGNTIYF
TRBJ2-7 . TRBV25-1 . TGTGCCAGCAGTGAATCCGTGGGCGGGGAAAGCTCCTACGAGCAGTACTTC CASSESVGGESSYEQYF
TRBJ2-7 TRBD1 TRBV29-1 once TGCAGCGTTGGTTTGACAGGGTCAGGTATTTACGAGCAGTACTTC CSVGLTGSGIYEQYF
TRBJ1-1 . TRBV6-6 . TGTGCCAGCAGTTATGTCGGGACTGAAGCTTTCTTT CASSYVGTEAFF
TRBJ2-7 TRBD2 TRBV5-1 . TGCGCCAGCAGTCTTGCAGCGGGAGGTTACGAGCAGTACTTC CASSLAAGGYEQYF
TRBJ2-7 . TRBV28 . TGTGCCAGCAGTTTAGGCCAGGGTGGATACGAGCAGTACTTC CASSLGQGGYEQYF